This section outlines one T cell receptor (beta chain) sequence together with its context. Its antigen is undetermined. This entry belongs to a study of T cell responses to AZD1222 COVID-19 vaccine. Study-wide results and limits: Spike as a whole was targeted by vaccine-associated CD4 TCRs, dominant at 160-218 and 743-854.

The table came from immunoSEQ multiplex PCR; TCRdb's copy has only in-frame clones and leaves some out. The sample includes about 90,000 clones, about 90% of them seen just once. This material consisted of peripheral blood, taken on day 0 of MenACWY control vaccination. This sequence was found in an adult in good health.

The chain's CDR3 is CAIRDSGGGGELFF. CDR3 coding DNA: TGTGCCATCAGAGACAGCGGGGGAGGTGGGGAGCTGTTTTTT. The rearrangement links TRBV10-3 to TRBJ2-2; TRBD2 matches 8 bases. CDR1 and CDR2 from the germline V gene are ENHRY and SYGVKD. V shed 6 bases, J shed 8 bases, and the junction held 8 bases outside the gene matches. The CDR3 sequence is 14 residues long.